This T cell receptor beta chain comes out of a study of T cell responses to AZD1222 COVID-19 vaccine listed by TCRdb under 2021. Study-wide context: Because spike-specific TCR depth and breadth did not differ between the two schedules, AZD1222 recipients who got a second dose at roughly 4 weeks were pooled with those who got a second dose at roughly 12 weeks. A total of approximately 240 trial participants underwent TCR sequencing, of whom roughly 210 received two doses of AZD1222 and about 25 received two doses of the MenACWY control vaccine. Trial participants were enrolled into age subgroups of 18-55, 56-69 and 70-plus years, which contained around 140, 26 and 57 TCR-sequenced participants, respectively.

The CDR3 regions of human TCRbeta chains were subjected to immunosequencing. Processing in the source paper ran as follows. TCRs in the repertoires were compared against a reference library of SARS-CoV-2-specific TCRs that had been generated with the MIRA antigen-specificity platform. Breadth meant the fraction of unique TCRs that were SARS-CoV-2-associated, whereas depth meant the fraction of total T cells that were SARS-CoV-2-associated. Using the MIRA data, every spike-specific TCR was mapped to the spike region that the TCR reacted to and assigned to either a CD4 or a CD8 class. Log10-transformed breadth and depth values were compared by one-way ANOVA with Sidak's multiple comparisons tests. As stored in TCRdb, this immuneACCESS dataset retains in-frame rearrangements with V and J assigned. A fraction of the clones does not appear; measured against another copy, unresolved V genes explain less than half of the discrepancy, and the remainder lacks a known reason. V, J and clone size reflect that table, while D and trimming were determined from the DNA. This sample has 120,000 to 150,000 clones in its table, and under 95% of those were observed once. The leading ten clones occupy about 3% of the sample.

Worth noting for this clone: The antigen it recognizes is unknown. Base qualities are not provided; no much larger clone lies one nucleotide away.

Study-level results and caveats: In the small 56-69-year group, the increase in depth fell short of significance, most likely because of low power. Conclusions about previously exposed vaccinees are limited because only a handful of AZD1222 recipients were SARS-CoV-2 seropositive at baseline. The whole spike protein was spanned by vaccine-associated CD4 TCRs, and dominant responses were seen in regions 160-218 and 743-854. Participants were mostly white British, with more females than males. The authors suggested clonal diversity may have been underestimated. Epitopes outside the regions mutated in the B.1.351 and B.1.1.7 variants were reportedly recognized by nearly half of the unique spike-specific TCRs. After two AZD1222 doses, both the breadth and the depth of spike-specific TCRs were significantly higher than at day 0 and than in MenACWY recipients. No day 14 peak-response samples were available, so repertoires were characterized only after the peak T cell response.

The CDR3 contains 13 residues, cysteine and phenylalanine counted. Of all the DNA, just the CDR3 is kept, 39 bases in frame from base 1. Between the V and J ends, shortened by 2 bases and 1 base respectively, the junction contains 8 bases. Taken from the germline V gene (reference sequence), the CDR1 and CDR2 loops are GTSNPN and SVGIG. The time point label of this sample denotes: baseline before first vaccination. Vaccinee samples were obtained from the UK trials COV001 and COV002, which included a single-blind randomized controlled phase 2/3 trial of AZD1222 (ChAdOx1 nCoV-19) in healthy adults. Trial participant PBMC samples were collected at day 0 and day 28 after the second dose for TCRbeta chain sequencing.

The chain is assembled from TRBV30 and TRBJ1-1; confidence is insufficient to name the D gene. The material was peripheral blood, obtained on day 0 of AZD1222 vaccination. This receptor was taken from an adult in good health. CDR3 sequence: CAWSQEGNTEAFF. At the DNA level, the sequence is TGTGCCTGGAGTCAGGAGGGGAACACTGAAGCTTTCTTT.